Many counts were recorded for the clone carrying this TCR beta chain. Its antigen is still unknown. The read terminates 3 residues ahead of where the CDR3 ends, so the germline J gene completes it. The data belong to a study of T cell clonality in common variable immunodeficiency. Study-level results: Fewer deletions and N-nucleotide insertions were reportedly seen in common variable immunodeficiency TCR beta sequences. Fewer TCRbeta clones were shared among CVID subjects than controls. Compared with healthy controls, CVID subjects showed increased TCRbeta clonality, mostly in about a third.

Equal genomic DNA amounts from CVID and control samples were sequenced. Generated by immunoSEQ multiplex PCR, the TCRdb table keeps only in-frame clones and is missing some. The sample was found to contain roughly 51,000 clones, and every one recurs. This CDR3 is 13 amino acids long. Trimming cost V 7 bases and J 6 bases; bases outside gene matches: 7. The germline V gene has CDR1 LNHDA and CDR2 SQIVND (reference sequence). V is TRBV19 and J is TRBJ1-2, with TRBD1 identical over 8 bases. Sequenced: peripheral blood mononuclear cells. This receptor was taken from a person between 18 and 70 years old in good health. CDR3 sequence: CASTLTGEDGYTF. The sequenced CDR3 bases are TGTGCCAGTACCTTGACAGGGGAAGATGGC. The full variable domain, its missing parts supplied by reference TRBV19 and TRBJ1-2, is DGGITQSPKYLFRKEGQNVTLSCEQNLNHDAMYWYRQDPGQGLRLIYYSQIVNDFQKGDIAEGYSVSREKKESFPLTVTSAQKNPTAFYLCASTLTGEDGYTFGSGTRLTVV.